This T cell receptor (beta chain) was retrieved from a study of post-analysis software for immune sequencing data. General study findings and limits: Roughly five TRBV segments, including TRBV5-6, TRBV5-1 and TRBV20-1, were more frequent in patients than controls.

This clonotype was observed a handful of times. Antigen unknown. Included in the TCR beta cDNA libraries were unique molecular identifiers. TCRdb analysed the PCR reads with MiXCR anew, one entry per CDR3 protein. The data hold a few hundred thousand distinct CDR3 sequences, with 35% to 40% observed a single time. This CDR3 has 15 residues. V was pared by 7 bases and J by 3 bases, with 19 bases between. Germline V gene data show CDR1 as MDHEN and CDR2 as SYDVKM. The sequenced material came from blood. The source is a girl aged 5-17 years with multiple sclerosis. The chain links TRBV28 to TRBJ2-7, with D perhaps matching TRBD1 (5 bases). The CDR3 spells CASNPSQGGIYEQYF. As DNA, the CDR3 is TGTGCCAGCAACCCAAGTCAGGGTGGAATCTACGAGCAGTACTTC.